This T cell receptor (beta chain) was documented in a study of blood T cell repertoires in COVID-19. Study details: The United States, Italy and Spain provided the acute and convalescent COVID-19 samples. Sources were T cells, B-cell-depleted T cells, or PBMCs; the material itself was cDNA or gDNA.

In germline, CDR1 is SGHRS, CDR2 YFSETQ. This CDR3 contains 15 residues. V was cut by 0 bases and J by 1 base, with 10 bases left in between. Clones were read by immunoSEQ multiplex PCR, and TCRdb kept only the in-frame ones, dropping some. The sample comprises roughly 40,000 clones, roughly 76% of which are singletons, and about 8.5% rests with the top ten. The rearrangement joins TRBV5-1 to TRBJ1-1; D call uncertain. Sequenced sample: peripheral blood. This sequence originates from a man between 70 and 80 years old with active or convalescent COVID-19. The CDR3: CASSLGRAGNTEAFF. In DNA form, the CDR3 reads TGCGCCAGCAGCTTGGGGAGGGCTGGGAACACTGAAGCTTTCTTT. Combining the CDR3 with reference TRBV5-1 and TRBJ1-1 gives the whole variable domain KAGVTQTPRYLIKTRGQQVTLSCSPISGHRSVSWYQQTPGQGLQFLFEYFSETQRNKGNFPGRFSGRQFSNSRSEMNVSTLELGDSALYLCASSLGRAGNTEAFFGQGTRLTVV.